These 22 T cell receptor beta chains share one sample of origin, sequenced in a study of blood T cell repertoires in COVID-19. The assay was immunoSEQ multiplex PCR, and TCRdb's table has in-frame clones only and misses some. The sample contains roughly 200,000 clones, around 86% of which appear only once. The sequenced material came from peripheral blood. These receptor sequences come from a man aged 55 to 70 with acute or convalescent COVID-19.

V and J are TRBV19 and TRBJ2-1; TRBD2 matches at 10 bases. Germline V gene sequence: CDR1 LNHDA, CDR2 SQIVND (reference sequence). This CDR3 spans 16 amino acids. V lost 4 bases, J lost 3 bases, and 6 bases stayed unmatched. The DNA for the CDR3 is TGTGCCAGTAGTACTGTAGCGGGGGGTAACTACAATGAGCAGTTCTTC. Protein product: CASSTVAGGNYNEQFF.

The chain carries TRBV7-2 and TRBJ1-5; tentative D call: TRBD1 (5 bases). The CDR3 extends over 15 amino acids. Trimming left V 5 bases short and J 0 bases short, with 11 bases between. CDR1 SGHTA and CDR2 FQGNSA come from the germline V gene. The CDR3: CASSPFRASNQPQHF. CDR3 nucleotides: TGTGCCAGCAGCCCCTTCAGGGCTAGCAATCAGCCCCAGCATTTT.

This clone was seen once. V gene TRBV5-8 combines with J gene TRBJ1-1; D possibly corresponds to TRBD1 (5 bases). Germline lookup yields CDR1 SGHTS and CDR2 YDEGEE. Deletions cut 2 bases from V and 11 bases from J, with 22 bases between. This CDR3 is 15 amino acids long. The CDR3 DNA reads as TGTGCCAGCAGCTTCTTAGGACACCCTCCGGTGGAGGCTTTCTTT. Translated: CASSFLGHPPVEAFF.

The chain has TRBV2 and TRBJ2-7; a weak D match, TRBD2 (6 bases). V lost 4 bases and J 3 bases, leaving 16 bases between the germline ends. The V gene's germline CDR1 is SNHLY and CDR2 FYNNEI. The CDR3 is made up of 15 amino acids. CDR3 DNA sequence: TGTGCCAGCAGTGTCTCCCGCGGGGCCAACTACGAGCAGTACTTC. Protein product: CASSVSRGANYEQYF. The full variable domain, rest sourced from reference TRBV2 and TRBJ2-7, is EPEVTQTPSHQVTQMGQEVILRCVPISNHLYFYWYRQILGQKVEFLVSFYNNEISEKSEIFDDQFSVERPDGSNFTLKIRSTKLEDSAMYFCASSVSRGANYEQYFGPGTRLTVT.

The CDR3, as DNA: TGTGCCAGCAGCCCAAGGGGTCGGGGGAACAGGAACACTGAAGCTTTCTTT. It yields the protein CASSPRGRGNRNTEAFF. This chain uses TRBV13 with TRBJ1-1; D might be TRBD1 (5 bases). The germline V gene has CDR1 PRHDT and CDR2 FYEKMQ (reference sequence). CDR3 length: 17 amino acids. With 5 bases removed from V and 1 base from J, the gap between germline ends came to 20 bases.

This clone occurred a few times. The CDR3 DNA reads as TGTGCCAGCAGCCATACAGATTATAATTCACCCCTCCACTTT. It yields the protein CASSHTDYNSPLHF. The chain links TRBV5-4 to TRBJ1-6; no clear D gene. Germline V gene data show CDR1 as SGHNT and CDR2 as YYREEE (reference sequence). With 4 bases removed from V and 4 bases from J, the gap between germline ends came to 9 bases. The length of the CDR3 is 14 residues.

Comment on this clone: Other DNA sequences in the same sample also yield this CDR3. The chain recombines TRBV28 with TRBJ1-2, with 8 bases lining up with TRBD1. This CDR3 has 13 amino acids. With 5 bases clipped from V and 4 bases from J, the junction kept 3 bases outside the gene matches. Germline CDR1 MDHEN, CDR2 SYDVKM. CDR3 nucleotides: TGTGCCAGCAGTCAGGGGGCTCGCTATGGCTACACCTTC. It specifies CASSQGARYGYTF.

This clone has at least ten counts. This sequence joins TRBV7-9 and TRBJ1-4; 7 bases align to TRBD1. The CDR3 length is 15 residues. CDR1 is SEHNR, CDR2 FQNEAQ, per germline (reference sequence). V was pared by 5 bases and J by 5 bases, with 8 bases of the junction left unmatched. The CDR3 reads CASSHAAGGNEKLFF. In DNA, the CDR3 is TGTGCCAGCAGCCACGCGGCAGGGGGAAATGAAAAACTGTTTTTT.

There are a few counts of this clone. The chain couples TRBV19 to TRBJ1-1, with TRBD1 as a possible D gene (5 bases). CDR1 LNHDA and CDR2 SQIVND come from the germline V gene (reference sequence). Trimming pared 9 bases from V and 6 bases from J, leaving 11 bases between. CDR3 length: 11 amino acids. CDR3 DNA: TGTGCCAGCAGGGTATGGGCTGAAGCTTTCTTT. It translates to CASRVWAEAFF.

The rearrangement links TRBV6-5 to TRBJ1-1; 8 bases line up with TRBD1. Germline V lookup: CDR1 MNHEY, CDR2 SVGAGI. The CDR3 has 13 residues. The V and J ends lost 4 bases and 6 bases, in that order; junction bases with no gene match: 4. The CDR3 DNA follows: TGTGCCAGCAGTTCCAGGGGGCGGGCTGAAGCTTTCTTT. Its translation is CASSSRGRAEAFF.

V gene TRBV7-9 combines with J gene TRBJ1-1, with D perhaps TRBD1 (5 bases). Trimming removed 0 bases from V and 8 bases from J, with 7 bases in between. This CDR3 region has 12 residues. Germline CDR1 is SEHNR and CDR2 is FQNEAQ (reference sequence). In DNA, the CDR3 is TGTGCCAGCAGCTTAGCGAACAGGGAAGCTTTCTTT. The encoded protein is CASSLANREAFF.

The CDR3 nucleotides read TGTGCCAGCAGTTTATCGGGGGCAGCCGAAGCTTTCTTT. Translation gives CASSLSGAAEAFF. The V and J genes are TRBV27 and TRBJ1-1; possibly TRBD1 for D (6 bases). Trimming removed 0 bases from V and 8 bases from J, with 10 bases in between. Germline V gene sequence: CDR1 MNHEY, CDR2 SMNVEV (reference sequence). This CDR3 is 13 amino acids long.

The rearrangement links TRBV5-4 to TRBJ1-5; D uncertain. The CDR3 sequence is 13 residues long. Germline lookup yields CDR1 SGHNT and CDR2 YYREEE (reference sequence). DNA for the CDR3: TGTCCTGGCCGGGAGAGGGGCAATCAGCCCCAGCATTTT. This gives the protein CPGRERGNQPQHF.

The chain employs TRBV4-2 and TRBJ2-5; D perhaps matches TRBD2 (6 bases). The germline gives CDR1 LGHNA, CDR2 YNFKEQ. Trimming removed 1 base from V and 4 bases from J, with 19 bases in between. The CDR3 extends over 17 amino acids. The CDR3 reads CASSQAGLIAEGETQYF. Written as DNA, the CDR3 is TGTGCCAGCAGCCAAGCAGGGCTGATAGCGGAGGGAGAGACCCAGTACTTC.

The chain has TRBV19 and TRBJ2-2; 10 bases line up with TRBD2. CDR3 length equals 15 residues. Trimming took 7 bases from V and 4 from J; bases not matched to a gene: 6. Germline V gene lookup returns CDR1 LNHDA and CDR2 SQIVND (reference sequence). The CDR3 region is CASTSGGGTTGELFF. The DNA for the CDR3 is TGTGCCAGTACGAGCGGGGGGGGGACCACCGGGGAGCTGTTTTTT.

CDR3 coding DNA: TGTGCCAGCACCTCGTCTACCGGTAGCTCCTACGAGCAGTACTTC. Amino acids: CASTSSTGSSYEQYF. J is TRBJ2-7 and V is TRBV3-1 (or the pseudogene TRBV3-2); unclear D gene. CDR1 and CDR2 (germline): LGHDT, YNNKEL (reference sequence). The CDR3 consists of 15 residues. V was trimmed by 7 bases and J by 0 bases, leaving 16 bases between them.

This rearrangement joins TRBV5-1 to TRBJ2-1, with TRBD1 matching 10 bases. The CDR3 is 14 residues long. The V gene end was trimmed by 2 bases and the J gene end by 8 bases; junction bases not matched to a gene: 4. Germline V gives CDR1 SGHRS, CDR2 YFSETQ. DNA for the CDR3: TGCGCCAGCAGCTTCGGACAGGGGGTATATGAGCAGTTCTTC. It codes for CASSFGQGVYEQFF. Full variable domain (missing parts from reference TRBV5-1 and TRBJ2-1): KAGVTQTPRYLIKTRGQQVTLSCSPISGHRSVSWYQQTPGQGLQFLFEYFSETQRNKGNFPGRFSGRQFSNSRSEMNVSTLELGDSALYLCASSFGQGVYEQFFGPGTRLTVL.

The V call is TRBV2, the J call TRBJ2-3, with a weak D call TRBD1 (6 bases). Germline CDR1 is SNHLY and CDR2 is FYNNEI. The V end was cut by 1 base, the J end by 2 bases, with 10 bases between. The CDR3 contains 15 residues. CDR3 in amino acids: CASSEVGHNTDTQYF. CDR3 coding DNA: TGTGCCAGCAGTGAAGTGGGACACAACACAGATACGCAGTATTTT.

The chain employs TRBV9 and TRBJ2-3; 8 nucleotides agree with TRBD1. Germline V gives CDR1 SGDLS, CDR2 YYNGEE. J was trimmed by 2 bases and V by 3 bases; bases with no gene match: 5. The CDR3 is made up of 15 amino acids. The CDR3 spells CASSAGQGYTDTQYF. CDR3 DNA sequence: TGTGCCAGCAGCGCCGGACAGGGCTACACAGATACGCAGTATTTT.

The chain has TRBV27 and TRBJ2-7; 8 bases match TRBD1. CDR1 and CDR2 from the germline V gene are MNHEY and SMNVEV (reference sequence). This CDR3 is built from 15 residues. The junction had 10 bases not matched to a gene; V was cut back by 3 bases and J by 6 bases. The CDR3 is CASSFGQGITREQYF. CDR3 DNA sequence: TGTGCCAGCAGTTTCGGACAGGGAATAACGCGCGAGCAGTACTTC.

The rearrangement uses TRBV6-5 and TRBJ2-5; TRBD1 matches at 9 bases. V dropped 4 bases and J dropped 5; count of bases not matched to a gene: 5. Germline CDR1 and CDR2: MNHEY and SVGAGI. This CDR3 comprises 14 residues. DNA for the CDR3: TGTGCCAGCAGTTTACGGGGGACAGGGGAGACCCAGTACTTC. It codes for CASSLRGTGETQYF.

This clone was counted between two and nine times. The J gene is TRBJ2-7, the V gene TRBV4-1; 10 positions agree with TRBD1. This CDR3 has 14 amino acids. V trimming: 4 bases; J trimming: 9 bases; junction bases outside the gene matches: 9. Germline CDR1 and CDR2: MGHRA and YSYEKL. CDR3 sequence (DNA): TGCGCCAGCAGCCGGGGACAGGGGCGACACGGGCAGTACTTC. It is translated as CASSRGQGRHGQYF.